These 23 T cell receptor beta chains were sequenced from one sample in a study of regulatory T cells in long-lasting Graves disease. Library construction for TCR beta used iRepertoire HTBI primers and Arm-PCR of CDR3 regions. Via MiXCR, TCRdb re-called the multiplex PCR reads, giving one row per CDR3 protein. The table includes 700,000 or so distinct CDR3 sequences, 25% to 35% detected once. Time point in this sample: persistent/refractory GD, antithyroid drugs over 5 years with positive TRAb. Isolated PBMC RNA provided the starting material for the TCR library. The sequences come from peripheral blood mononuclear cells (PBMCs), collected when the disease was refractory, from a patient treated with antithyroid drugs. The receptors were sampled from a female donor with Graves disease.

The chain couples TRBV7-9 to TRBJ1-3, with D hard to call. CDR3 size: 14 residues. V shed 6 bases and J shed 0 bases, with 9 bases lying between them. Germline V gene data show CDR1 as SEHNR and CDR2 as FQNEAQ (reference sequence). The CDR3 reads CASSQDTSGNTIYF. CDR3 DNA sequence: TGTGCCAGCAGTCAAGACACCTCTGGAAACACCATATATTTT. The variable domain in full, with the rest retrieved from reference TRBV7-9 and TRBJ1-3, is DTGVSQNPRHKITKRGQNVTFRCDPISEHNRLYWYRQTLGQGPEFLTYFQNEAQLEKSRLLSDRFSAERPKGSFSTLEIQRTEQGDSAMYLCASSQDTSGNTIYFGEGSWLTVV.

This clonotype showed up many times. This chain uses TRBV2 with TRBJ1-6; 7 bases align to TRBD1. Losses at the gene ends were 7 bases for V and 7 bases for J; bases not matched to a gene: 4. The CDR3 sequence is 13 residues long. Per germline, CDR1 SNHLY and CDR2 FYNNEI. CDR3 DNA sequence: TGTGCCAGCACCGACAGGGAAAATTCACCCCTCCACTTT. Its translation is CASTDRENSPLHF.

This clonotype appeared a few times. The chain links TRBV7-3 to TRBJ1-1, with D unresolved. The CDR3 spans 13 residues. V was trimmed by 5 bases and J by 4 bases, leaving 11 bases between them. CDR1 and CDR2 (germline): SGHTA, FQGTGA. Written as DNA, the CDR3 is TGTGCCAGCAGCGCCTTCTGGGGCACTGAAGCTTTCTTT. It specifies CASSAFWGTEAFF.

This clonotype was detected a few times. This rearrangement joins TRBV5-5 to TRBJ1-1; D ambiguous. V was cut by 1 base and J by 0 bases, with 7 bases left in between. CDR1 and CDR2 from the germline V gene are SGHKS and YYEKEE (reference sequence). CDR3 length equals 14 residues. As DNA, the CDR3 is TGTGCCAGCAGCTTGATACGGATGAACACTGAAGCTTTCTTT. This codes for CASSLIRMNTEAFF.

V and J are TRBV27 and TRBJ2-3; 9 nucleotides match TRBD2. Trimming took 3 bases from V and 6 from J; bases not matched to a gene: 7. Looked up from germline, CDR1 is MNHEY and CDR2 is SMNVEV (reference sequence). CDR3 length: 15 residues. The CDR3 sequence is CASSFGGRAGDTQYF. DNA for the CDR3: TGTGCCAGCAGTTTCGGCGGGAGGGCCGGTGATACGCAGTATTTT.

The CDR3 coding sequence is TGTGCCAGCATGTGGGAGACAGGGCCGGTAGGCTACACCTTC. The encoded protein is CASMWETGPVGYTF. V and J are TRBV6-1 and TRBJ1-2; 7 positions match TRBD1. Germline-derived CDR1 and CDR2 are MNHNS and SASEGT. The CDR3 is made up of 14 amino acids. V trimming: 7 bases; J trimming: 8 bases; junction bases outside the gene matches: 13.

This clonotype was seen many times. The chain recombines TRBV20-1 with TRBJ2-5, with 11 bases that match TRBD2. V shed 1 base and J 5 bases; nucleotides not matched to a gene: 6. Per the germline V gene, CDR1 is DFQATT and CDR2 is SNEGSKA (reference sequence). The CDR3 runs to 15 residues. The CDR3 loop reads CSARGLAGGYETQYF. The CDR3 nucleotides read TGCAGTGCTAGAGGATTAGCGGGAGGGTATGAGACCCAGTACTTC.

The chain has TRBV10-3 and TRBJ2-7; D might be TRBD1 (6 bases). The CDR3 is 15 residues long. Germline V gives CDR1 ENHRY, CDR2 SYGVKD. Trimming stripped 11 bases from V and 0 bases from J, with 20 bases between. CDR3 in amino acids: CAARQALPSSYEQYF. CDR3 DNA sequence: TGTGCCGCACGACAGGCCCTACCGAGCTCCTACGAGCAGTACTTC.

This clonotype was counted only a few times. This chain connects TRBV20-1 to TRBJ1-5; D gene unclear. The V gene lost 5 bases and the J gene lost 0 bases, with 11 bases spanning the gap. Germline V CDR1 and CDR2: DFQATT, SNEGSKA (reference sequence). This CDR3 is built from 14 residues. The CDR3 DNA is TGCAGTGCTCGGGCAGGAAATAGCAATCAGCCCCAGCATTTT. This translates into CSARAGNSNQPQHF.

This chain joins TRBV11-2 and TRBJ2-5; 7 bases fit TRBD2. This CDR3 has 14 amino acids. Germline trimming cut 6 bases from V and 1 base from J; bases unmatched to any gene: 5. Per germline, CDR1 SGHAT and CDR2 FQNNGV. The CDR3 coding sequence is TGTGCCAGCAGTTCTAGACTAGCCCAAGAGACCCAGTACTTC. This translates into CASSSRLAQETQYF.

The V call is TRBV6-2 or TRBV6-3, the J call TRBJ1-6; TRBD1 is a possible D gene (5 bases). The CDR3 has 14 residues. Germline loops: CDR1 MNHEY, CDR2 SVGEGT. V lost 8 bases and J 9 bases, leaving 17 bases between the germline ends. This CDR3 reads CASASGGGTSPLHF. The CDR3 bases are TGTGCCAGCGCCTCCGGGGGGGGAACTTCACCCCTCCACTTT.

About this clonotype: This may be a read error, as it is one base from a much larger clone. V is TRBV29-1 and J is TRBJ1-1, with D unclear. Germline CDR1 is SQVTM and CDR2 is ANQGSEA. Trimming took off 4 bases at V and 1 base at J, with 10 bases between the two ends. There are 13 residues in the CDR3. CDR3 region: CSVAGIGNTEAFF. The CDR3 DNA follows: TGCAGCGTTGCTGGGATAGGGAACACTGAAGCTTTCTTT. Full variable domain (outside the CDR3, taken from reference TRBV29-1 and TRBJ1-1): SAVISQKPSRDICQRGTSLTIQCQVDSQVTMMFWYRQQPGQSLTLIATANQGSEATYESGFVIDKFPISRPNLTFSTLTVSNMSPEDSSIYLCSVAGIGNTEAFFGQGTRLTVV.

The chain couples TRBV27 to TRBJ2-5; perhaps TRBD2 as D (6 bases). V was trimmed by 7 bases and J by 5 bases, leaving 11 bases between them. This CDR3 spans 12 amino acids. The germline V gene encodes CDR1 MNHEY and CDR2 SMNVEV (reference sequence). The CDR3 here is CASTGTGETQYF. CDR3 DNA sequence: TGTGCCAGCACCGGGACTGGCGAGACCCAGTACTTC.

The CDR3 loop reads CASSFRDRSSSYEQYF. CDR3 DNA sequence: TGTGCCAGCAGCTTCAGGGACAGAAGCAGCTCCTACGAGCAGTACTTC. V gene TRBV7-9 combines with J gene TRBJ2-7, with 7 bases that match TRBD1. The V gene's germline CDR1 is SEHNR and CDR2 FQNEAQ (reference sequence). The V segment lost 3 bases and the J segment 0 bases; nucleotides outside the gene matches: 8. The length of the CDR3 is 16 residues.

The chain links TRBV11-3 to TRBJ2-7; 11 bases line up with TRBD1. The germline V gene has CDR1 SGHNT and CDR2 YENEEA. Trimming removed 5 bases from V and 3 bases from J; junction bases left unmatched: 9. CDR3 length: 16 amino acids. The CDR3 loop is CASSQVWGQGVYEQYF. CDR3 sequence (DNA): TGTGCCAGCAGCCAAGTTTGGGGACAGGGGGTCTACGAGCAGTACTTC. The entire variable domain, with the rest obtained from reference TRBV11-3 and TRBJ2-7, is as follows: EAGVVQSPRYKIIEKKQPVAFWCNPISGHNTLYWYLQNLGQGPELLIRYENEEAVDDSQLPKDRFSAERLKGVDSTLKIQPAELGDSAVYLCASSQVWGQGVYEQYFGPGTRLTVT.

This sequence joins TRBV15 and TRBJ1-5, with no clear D. The length of the CDR3 is 15 residues. V was pared by 1 base and J by 0 bases, with 7 bases between. Germline CDR1 LNHNV, CDR2 YYDKDF (reference sequence). In nucleotides, the CDR3 is TGTGCCACCAGCAGAGGTGGAGTTAGCAATCAGCCCCAGCATTTT. It codes for CATSRGGVSNQPQHF.

The chain has TRBV20-1 and TRBJ2-7; 9 positions match TRBD2. V lost 3 bases and J lost 1; bases outside the gene matches: 7. Per the germline V gene, CDR1 is DFQATT and CDR2 is SNEGSKA (reference sequence). This CDR3 region has 15 residues. The DNA for the CDR3 is TGCAGTGCTAGGACCTGGCGGGAGGGTTCCTACGAGCAGTACTTC. Its protein is CSARTWREGSYEQYF.

This clonotype was seen a handful of times. V gene TRBV5-1 combines with J gene TRBJ2-7; TRBD2 matches 11 bases. This CDR3 spans 16 amino acids. J was trimmed by 4 bases and V by 0 bases; bases with no gene match: 6. The germline V gene encodes CDR1 SGHRS and CDR2 YFSETQ. The CDR3 coding sequence is TGCGCCAGCAGCTTGGGGGGACTAGCGGAGGGATACGAGCAGTACTTC. Translated, it gives CASSLGGLAEGYEQYF.

The sample holds many counts of this clonotype. An end of the junction does not agree with germline; a read error may underlie this. The chain couples TRBV5-1 to TRBJ1-5; D uncertain. This CDR3 is built from 14 residues. Germline CDR1 reads SGHRS; CDR2 reads YFSETQ. CDR3 nucleotides: TGTGCCAGCAGCTTAGACGGGGGCAATCAGCCCCAGCATTTT. Protein: CASSLDGGNQPQHF. Filled out from reference TRBV5-1 and TRBJ1-5, the complete variable domain reads KAGVTQTPRYLIKTRGQQVTLSCSPISGHRSVSWYQQTPGQGLQFLFEYFSETQRNKGNFPGRFSGRQFSNSRSEMNVSTLELGDSALYLCASSLDGGNQPQHFGDGTRLSIL.

This chain links TRBV4-2 with TRBJ1-4; D not resolved. V lost 3 bases and J 8 bases, leaving 7 bases between the germline ends. From germline, CDR1 is LGHNA and CDR2 YNFKEQ. This CDR3 spans 12 amino acids. CDR3 sequence: CASSHSPEKLFF. CDR3 coding DNA: TGTGCCAGCAGCCATTCTCCGGAAAAACTGTTTTTT.

This clonotype was detected only a few times. The rearrangement joins TRBV12-3 or TRBV12-4 to TRBJ2-3, with D perhaps TRBD2 (5 bases). The V end lost 3 bases, the J end lost 2 bases, and 6 bases lay between the germline ends. The CDR3 is made up of 13 amino acids. This chain's CDR3 is CASSFDYTDTQYF. CDR3 coding DNA: TGTGCCAGCAGTTTTGACTACACAGATACGCAGTATTTT.

The rearrangement links TRBV9 to TRBJ1-1, with no clear D. The CDR3 length is 14 residues. From germline, CDR1 is SGDLS and CDR2 YYNGEE. V was trimmed by 0 bases and J by 4 bases, leaving 10 bases between them. The CDR3 loop is CASSVGVVLTEAFF. As DNA, the CDR3 is TGTGCCAGCAGCGTAGGGGTAGTACTCACTGAAGCTTTCTTT. Variable domain in full (rest from reference TRBV9 and TRBJ1-1): DSGVTQTPKHLITATGQRVTLRCSPRSGDLSVYWYQQSLDQGLQFLIQYYNGEERAKGNILERFSAQQFPDLHSELNLSSLELGDSALYFCASSVGVVLTEAFFGQGTRLTVV.

There are a few counts of this clonotype. The V call is TRBV10-3, the J call TRBJ1-1; the match to TRBD1 covers 7 bases. CDR3 length: 16 residues. Losses at the gene ends were 8 bases for V and 4 bases for J; bases not matched to a gene: 16. The V gene's germline CDR1 is ENHRY and CDR2 SYGVKD. DNA of the CDR3: TGTGCCATCGCTGACAGGGCTAAAAGTGGGAGCACTGAAGCTTTCTTT. Residues: CAIADRAKSGSTEAFF.